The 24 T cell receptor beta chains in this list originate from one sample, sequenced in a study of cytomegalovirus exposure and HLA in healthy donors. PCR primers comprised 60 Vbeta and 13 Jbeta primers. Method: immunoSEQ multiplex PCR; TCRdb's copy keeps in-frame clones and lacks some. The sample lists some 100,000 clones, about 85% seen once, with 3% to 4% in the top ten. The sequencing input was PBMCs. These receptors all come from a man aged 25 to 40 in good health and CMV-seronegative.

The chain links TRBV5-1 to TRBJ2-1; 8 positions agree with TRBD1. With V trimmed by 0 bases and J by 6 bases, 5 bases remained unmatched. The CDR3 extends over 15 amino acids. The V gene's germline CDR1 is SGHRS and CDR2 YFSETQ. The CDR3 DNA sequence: TGCGCCAGCAGCTTGGGACAGGGGTTTCTCAATGAGCAGTTCTTC. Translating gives CASSLGQGFLNEQFF. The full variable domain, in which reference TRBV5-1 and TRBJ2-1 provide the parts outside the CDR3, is KAGVTQTPRYLIKTRGQQVTLSCSPISGHRSVSWYQQTPGQGLQFLFEYFSETQRNKGNFPGRFSGRQFSNSRSEMNVSTLELGDSALYLCASSLGQGFLNEQFFGPGTRLTVL.

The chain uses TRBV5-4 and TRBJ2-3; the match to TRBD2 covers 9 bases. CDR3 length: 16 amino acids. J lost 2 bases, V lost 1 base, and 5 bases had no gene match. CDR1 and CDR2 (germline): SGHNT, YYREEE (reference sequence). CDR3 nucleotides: TGTGCCAGCAGCTTGATGCTAGCGGGGAACACAGATACGCAGTATTTT. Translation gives CASSLMLAGNTDTQYF.

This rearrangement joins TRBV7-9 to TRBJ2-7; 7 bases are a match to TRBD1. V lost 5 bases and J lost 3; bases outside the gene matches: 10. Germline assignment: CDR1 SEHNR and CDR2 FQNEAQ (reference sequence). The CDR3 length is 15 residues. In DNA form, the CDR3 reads TGTGCCAGCAGCAAGGCCGGGACAGTAAGCTACGAGCAGTACTTC. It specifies CASSKAGTVSYEQYF.

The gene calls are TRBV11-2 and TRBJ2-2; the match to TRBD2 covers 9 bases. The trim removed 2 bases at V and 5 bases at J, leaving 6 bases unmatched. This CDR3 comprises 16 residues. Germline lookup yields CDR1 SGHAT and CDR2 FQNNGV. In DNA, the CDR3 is TGTGCCAGCAGCTTATTGACTAGCGGAAAGACCGGGGAGCTGTTTTTT. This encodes CASSLLTSGKTGELFF.

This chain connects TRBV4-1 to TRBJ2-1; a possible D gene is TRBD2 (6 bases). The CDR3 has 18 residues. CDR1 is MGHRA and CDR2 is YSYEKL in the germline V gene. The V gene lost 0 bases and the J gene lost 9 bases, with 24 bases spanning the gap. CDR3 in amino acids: CASSQDPVPGLLRGEQFF. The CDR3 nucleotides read TGCGCCAGCAGCCAAGACCCCGTTCCGGGACTCCTTCGGGGTGAGCAGTTCTTC.

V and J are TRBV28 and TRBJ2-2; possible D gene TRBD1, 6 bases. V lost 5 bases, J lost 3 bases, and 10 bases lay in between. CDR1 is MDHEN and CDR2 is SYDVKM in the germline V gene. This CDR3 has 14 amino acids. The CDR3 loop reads CASSVTGYTGELFF. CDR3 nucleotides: TGTGCCAGCAGTGTCACAGGGTACACCGGGGAGCTGTTTTTT.

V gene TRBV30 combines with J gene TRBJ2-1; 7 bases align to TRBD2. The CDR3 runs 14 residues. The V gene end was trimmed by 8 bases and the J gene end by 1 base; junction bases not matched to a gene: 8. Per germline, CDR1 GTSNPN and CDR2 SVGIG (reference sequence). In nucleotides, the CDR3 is TGTGCCGGGTCGTGGGGGGGATCCTACAATGAGCAGTTCTTC. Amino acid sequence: CAGSWGGSYNEQFF.

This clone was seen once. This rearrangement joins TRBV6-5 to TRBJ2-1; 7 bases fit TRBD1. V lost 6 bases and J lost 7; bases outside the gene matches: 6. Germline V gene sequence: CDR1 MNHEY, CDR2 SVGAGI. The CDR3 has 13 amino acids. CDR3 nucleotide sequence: TGTGCCAGCAGCACAGGCAGGGGGAATGAGCAGTTCTTC. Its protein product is CASSTGRGNEQFF.

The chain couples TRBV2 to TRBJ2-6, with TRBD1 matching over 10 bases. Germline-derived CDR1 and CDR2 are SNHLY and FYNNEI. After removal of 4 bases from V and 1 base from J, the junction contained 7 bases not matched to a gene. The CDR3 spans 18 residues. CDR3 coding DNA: TGTGCCAGCAGTGTTTTGGGACAGGGGACGTCTGGGGCCAACGTCCTGACTTTC. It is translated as CASSVLGQGTSGANVLTF.

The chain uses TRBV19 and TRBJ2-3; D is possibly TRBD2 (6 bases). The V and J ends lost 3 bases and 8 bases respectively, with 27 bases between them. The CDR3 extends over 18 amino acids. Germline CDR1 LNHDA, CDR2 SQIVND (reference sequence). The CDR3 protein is CASSMGSDSLREAVTQYF. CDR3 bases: TGTGCCAGTAGTATGGGGAGTGACAGCCTAAGGGAGGCAGTTACGCAGTATTTT.

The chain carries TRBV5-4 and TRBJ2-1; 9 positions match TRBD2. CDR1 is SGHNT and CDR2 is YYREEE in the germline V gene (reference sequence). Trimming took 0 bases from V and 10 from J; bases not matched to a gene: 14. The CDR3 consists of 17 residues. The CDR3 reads CASSLEPATGLAFEQFF. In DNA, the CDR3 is TGTGCCAGCAGCTTGGAACCGGCCACAGGACTAGCGTTCGAGCAGTTCTTC.

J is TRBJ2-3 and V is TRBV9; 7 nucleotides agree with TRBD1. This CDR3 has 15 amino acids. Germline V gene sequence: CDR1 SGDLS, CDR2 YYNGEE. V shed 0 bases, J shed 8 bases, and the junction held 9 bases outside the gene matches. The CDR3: CASSVEPGGQGTQYF. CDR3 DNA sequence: TGTGCCAGCAGCGTAGAACCAGGGGGTCAGGGTACGCAGTATTTT. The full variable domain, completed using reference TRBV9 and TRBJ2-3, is DSGVTQTPKHLITATGQRVTLRCSPRSGDLSVYWYQQSLDQGLQFLIQYYNGEERAKGNILERFSAQQFPDLHSELNLSSLELGDSALYFCASSVEPGGQGTQYFGPGTRLTVL.

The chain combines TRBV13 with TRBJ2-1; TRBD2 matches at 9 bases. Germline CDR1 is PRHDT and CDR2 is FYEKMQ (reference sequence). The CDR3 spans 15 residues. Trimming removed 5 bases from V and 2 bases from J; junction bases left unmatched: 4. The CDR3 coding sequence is TGTGCCAGCAGCCGCGGGGGGGCCGCCTACAATGAGCAGTTCTTC. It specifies CASSRGGAAYNEQFF.

CDR3 nucleotides: TGTGCCAGTAGTATAGTTGGACAGGGGGTCCGCAACGAGCAGTACTTC. It specifies CASSIVGQGVRNEQYF. The chain employs TRBV19 and TRBJ2-7; 10 bases fit TRBD1. Trimming took 1 base from V and 5 from J; bases not matched to a gene: 8. CDR1 and CDR2 from the germline V gene are LNHDA and SQIVND (reference sequence). This CDR3 is 16 amino acids long. Based on the CDR3 plus reference TRBV19 and TRBJ2-7, the full variable domain is DGGITQSPKYLFRKEGQNVTLSCEQNLNHDAMYWYRQDPGQGLRLIYYSQIVNDFQKGDIAEGYSVSREKKESFPLTVTSAQKNPTAFYLCASSIVGQGVRNEQYFGPGTRLTVT.

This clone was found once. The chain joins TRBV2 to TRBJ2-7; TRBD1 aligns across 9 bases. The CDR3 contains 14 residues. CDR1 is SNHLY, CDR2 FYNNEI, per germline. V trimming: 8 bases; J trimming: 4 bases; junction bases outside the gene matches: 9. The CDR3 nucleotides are TGTGCCAGCTCAAAACAGGGGGCGTTATACGAGCAGTACTTC. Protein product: CASSKQGALYEQYF.

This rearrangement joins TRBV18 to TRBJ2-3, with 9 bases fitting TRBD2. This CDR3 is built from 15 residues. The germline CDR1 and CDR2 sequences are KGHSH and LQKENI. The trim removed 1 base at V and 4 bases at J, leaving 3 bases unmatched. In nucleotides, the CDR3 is TGTGCCAGCTCACCACTGGAGCGGGGGGCAGATACGCAGTATTTT. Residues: CASSPLERGADTQYF.

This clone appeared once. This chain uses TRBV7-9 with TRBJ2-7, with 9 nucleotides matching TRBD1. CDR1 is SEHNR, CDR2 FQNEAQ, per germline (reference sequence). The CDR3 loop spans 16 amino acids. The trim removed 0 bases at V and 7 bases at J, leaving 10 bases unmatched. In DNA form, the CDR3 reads TGTGCCAGCAGCTTAGCGCGGACAGGGGTCTACTTGGAGCAGTACTTC. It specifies CASSLARTGVYLEQYF.

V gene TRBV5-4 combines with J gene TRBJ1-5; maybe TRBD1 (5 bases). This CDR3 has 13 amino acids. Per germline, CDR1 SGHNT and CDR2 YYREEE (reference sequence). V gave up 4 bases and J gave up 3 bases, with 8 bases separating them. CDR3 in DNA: TGTGCCAGCAGCCGGGACTACAATCAGCCCCAGCATTTT. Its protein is CASSRDYNQPQHF.

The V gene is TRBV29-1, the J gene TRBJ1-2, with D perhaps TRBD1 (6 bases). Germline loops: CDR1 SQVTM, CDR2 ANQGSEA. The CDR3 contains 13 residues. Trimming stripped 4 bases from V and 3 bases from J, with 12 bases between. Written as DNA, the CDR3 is TGCAGCGTTGTGCAGGGGATTCACTATGGCTACACCTTC. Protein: CSVVQGIHYGYTF.

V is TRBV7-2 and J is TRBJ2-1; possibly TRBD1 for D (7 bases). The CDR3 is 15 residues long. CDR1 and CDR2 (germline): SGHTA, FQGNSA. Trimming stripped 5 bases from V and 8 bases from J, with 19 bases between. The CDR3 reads CASSPRGRGIDEQFF. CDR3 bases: TGTGCCAGCAGCCCGAGGGGGCGCGGGATCGATGAGCAGTTCTTC. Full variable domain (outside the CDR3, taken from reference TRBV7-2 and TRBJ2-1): GAGVSQSPSNKVTEKGKDVELRCDPISGHTALYWYRQSLGQGLEFLIYFQGNSAPDKSGLPSDRFSAERTGGSVSTLTIQRTQQEDSAVYLCASSPRGRGIDEQFFGPGTRLTVL.

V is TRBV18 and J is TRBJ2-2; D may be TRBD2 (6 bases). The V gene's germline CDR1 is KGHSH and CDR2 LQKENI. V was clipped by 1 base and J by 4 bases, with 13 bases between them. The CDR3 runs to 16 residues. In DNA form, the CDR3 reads TGTGCCAGCTCACCACTGGGGGGAGCTCGCACCGGGGAGCTGTTTTTT. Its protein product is CASSPLGGARTGELFF.

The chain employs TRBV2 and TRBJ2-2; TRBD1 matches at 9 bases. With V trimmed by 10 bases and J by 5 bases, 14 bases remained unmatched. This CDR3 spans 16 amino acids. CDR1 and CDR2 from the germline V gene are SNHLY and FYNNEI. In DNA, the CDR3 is TGTGCCACTAGGCGGAACACAGGGGGCCAAACCGGGGAGCTGTTTTTT. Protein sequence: CATRRNTGGQTGELFF.

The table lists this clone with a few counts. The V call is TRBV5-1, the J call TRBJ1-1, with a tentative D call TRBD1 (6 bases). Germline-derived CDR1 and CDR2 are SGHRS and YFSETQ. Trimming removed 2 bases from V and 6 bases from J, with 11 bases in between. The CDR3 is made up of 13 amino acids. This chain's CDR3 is CASSFTGQSEAFF. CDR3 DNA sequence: TGCGCCAGCAGCTTCACAGGGCAGTCTGAAGCTTTCTTT.

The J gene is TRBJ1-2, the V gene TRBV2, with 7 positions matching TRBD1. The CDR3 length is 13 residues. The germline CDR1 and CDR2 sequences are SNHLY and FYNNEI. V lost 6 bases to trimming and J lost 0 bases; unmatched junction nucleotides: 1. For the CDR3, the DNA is TGTGCCAGCAGCGACAGGGCTAACTATGGCTACACCTTC. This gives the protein CASSDRANYGYTF.